The 22 T cell receptor beta chains given below trace back to one sample, sequenced in a study of CD8 T cells in ankylosing spondylitis. Study-level findings and limits: What appeared characteristic of ankylosing spondylitis blood was a TCR beta motif of about eight highly homologous variants.

Their target antigens are unknown. TCRdb reprocessed the 5' RACE reads via MiXCR and lists one record per CDR3 protein. There are fewer than 450,000 distinct CDR3 sequences in the sample; 17% occur only once, and 1% lies in the top ten. Sequences were obtained from blood, either unsorted or a sorted T cell fraction (not recorded which). All receptors derive from a male donor with ankylosing spondylitis.

In nucleotides, the CDR3 is TGCAGCGTGGTGGGTCAGCTGGACACTGAAGCTTTCTTT. Its translation: CSVVGQLDTEAFF. This chain connects TRBV29-1 to TRBJ1-1; D gene unclear. In germline, CDR1 is SQVTM, CDR2 ANQGSEA. The CDR3 is 13 residues long. Trimming stripped 6 bases from V and 3 bases from J, with 14 bases between.

This clonotype occurred a few times. The CDR3 sequence is CASSSSGYGYTF. As DNA, the CDR3 is TGTGCCAGCAGCTCCTCTGGATATGGCTACACCTTC. The chain has TRBV7-2 and TRBJ1-2; no clear D gene. Per the germline V gene, CDR1 is SGHTA and CDR2 is FQGNSA. Trimming left V 4 bases short and J 5 bases short, with 8 bases between. This CDR3 contains 12 residues.

This chain connects TRBV2 to TRBJ2-5, with D unclear. Germline CDR1 and CDR2: SNHLY and FYNNEI. The CDR3 sequence is 11 residues long. V lost 8 bases, J lost 5 bases, and 9 bases lay in between. The DNA of the CDR3 is TGTGCCAGCGAACTCATGGAGACCCAGTACTTC. Translating it yields CASELMETQYF.

The J gene is TRBJ1-3, the V gene TRBV20-1, with 9 positions matching TRBD1. Per the germline V gene, CDR1 is DFQATT and CDR2 is SNEGSKA (reference sequence). Germline trimming cut 1 base from V and 4 bases from J; bases unmatched to any gene: 14. There are 18 residues in the CDR3. The CDR3 region is CSARGGGVQGADGNTIYF. CDR3 nucleotide sequence: TGCAGTGCTAGAGGAGGAGGCGTACAGGGGGCGGACGGAAACACCATATATTTT.

This clonotype was seen repeatedly, ten times or more. The chain carries TRBV20-1 and TRBJ1-3, with D unresolved. The CDR3 contains 14 residues. Germline V gene data show CDR1 as DFQATT and CDR2 as SNEGSKA (reference sequence). The V gene lost 6 bases and the J gene lost 0 bases, with 12 bases spanning the gap. The CDR3 here is CSATSDSSGNTIYF. In nucleotides, the CDR3 is TGCAGTGCAACTTCCGATAGCTCTGGAAACACCATATATTTT.

The V and J genes are TRBV18 and TRBJ1-1; 9 nucleotides agree with TRBD1. The CDR3 is 15 residues long. V shed 5 bases and J 1 base; nucleotides not matched to a gene: 5. In germline, CDR1 is KGHSH, CDR2 LQKENI. The CDR3, as DNA: TGTGCCAGCTCATTCGGACAGGGGTCGAACACTGAAGCTTTCTTT. Protein: CASSFGQGSNTEAFF.

Turning to this clonotype: One end of the junction does not line up with germline, which may come from a read error. The genes are TRBV3-1 and TRBJ1-5; D gene ambiguous. Germline loops: CDR1 LGHDT, CDR2 YNNKEL (reference sequence). The CDR3 is 19 amino acids. CDR3 protein: CARSLGESGSVFSNQPQHF. The CDR3 coding sequence is TGTGCCCGCAGTTTAGGCGAGTCTGGTTCAGTCTTTAGCAATCAGCCCCAGCATTTT. Using reference TRBV3-1 and TRBJ1-5 for the parts outside the CDR3, the full variable domain is DTAVSQTPKYLVTQMGNDKSIKCEQNLGHDTMYWYKQDSKKFLKIMFSYNNKELIINETVPNRFSPKSPDKAHLNLHINSLELGDSAVYFCARSLGESGSVFSNQPQHFGDGTRLSIL.

This chain links TRBV10-2 with TRBJ1-1; the D gene is possibly TRBD1 (5 bases). V lost 0 bases to trimming and J lost 4 bases, with 9 bases between them. Germline values: CDR1 WSHSY, CDR2 SAAADI. CDR3 size: 14 residues. The CDR3 loop reads CASSESGGPTEAFF. The CDR3 DNA is TGCGCCAGCAGTGAGTCGGGGGGTCCCACTGAAGCTTTCTTT.

This clonotype was observed at least ten times. The chain links TRBV7-9 to TRBJ1-2; tentatively, D is TRBD1 (6 bases). The CDR3 spans 14 residues. Germline V lookup: CDR1 SEHNR, CDR2 FQNEAQ (reference sequence). V gave up 3 bases and J gave up 4 bases, with 12 bases separating them. The CDR3 DNA reads TGTGCCAGCAGCTTTTTCAGGGGACCCTATGGCTACACCTTC. Its translation: CASSFFRGPYGYTF.

The chain combines TRBV7-3 with TRBJ1-1; D is uncertain. CDR1 and CDR2 from the germline V gene are SGHTA and FQGTGA. V lost 4 bases and J 2 bases, leaving 14 bases between the germline ends. This CDR3 has 15 amino acids. In DNA, the CDR3 is TGTGCCAGCAGCTCGGTAGGGTATCATAACACTGAAGCTTTCTTT. This encodes CASSSVGYHNTEAFF. Full variable domain (rest looked up from reference TRBV7-3 and TRBJ1-1): GAGVSQTPSNKVTEKGKYVELRCDPISGHTALYWYRQSLGQGPEFLIYFQGTGAADDSGLPNDRFFAVRPEGSVSTLKIQRTERGDSAVYLCASSSVGYHNTEAFFGQGTRLTVV.

The V call is TRBV7-3, the J call TRBJ2-1, with 7 bases matching TRBD1. The CDR3 sequence is 15 residues long. Germline CDR1 and CDR2: SGHTA and FQGTGA. Trimming took 2 bases from V and 6 from J; bases not matched to a gene: 7. The CDR3 is CASSLGSRGTNEQFF. The CDR3, as DNA: TGTGCCAGCAGCTTAGGGTCCAGGGGGACCAATGAGCAGTTCTTC.

The chain couples TRBV5-1 to TRBJ2-3, with 10 bases aligning to TRBD1. CDR3 length: 15 amino acids. The germline V gene encodes CDR1 SGHRS and CDR2 YFSETQ. V shed 6 bases and J 7 bases; nucleotides not matched to a gene: 11. Written as DNA, the CDR3 is TGCGCCAGCACATCCGGGACAGGGGCTCCGAATACGCAGTATTTT. As protein: CASTSGTGAPNTQYF.

This clonotype was found a few times. The gene calls are TRBV20-1 and TRBJ1-1; 7 positions agree with TRBD1. The CDR3 loop spans 14 amino acids. Unmatched junction bases numbered 8, after V lost 3 bases and J lost 4 bases. The germline V gene has CDR1 DFQATT and CDR2 SNEGSKA (reference sequence). CDR3 region: CSARPDRQGTEAFF. CDR3 bases: TGCAGTGCTAGGCCCGATAGACAGGGCACTGAAGCTTTCTTT.

This clonotype appeared a single time. The gene calls are TRBV24-1 and TRBJ2-1, with TRBD2 matching over 14 bases. The CDR3 is 15 amino acids. Trimming cost V 7 bases and J 8 bases; bases outside gene matches: 6. CDR1 is KGHDR, CDR2 SFDVKD, per germline. The CDR3 reads CATRSGTSGSDEQFF. The DNA of the CDR3 is TGTGCCACCAGGTCCGGGACTAGCGGGAGCGATGAGCAGTTCTTC.

This clonotype was counted a few times. This sequence joins TRBV11-1 and TRBJ2-4; a possible D gene is TRBD1 (6 bases). V was trimmed by 5 bases and J by 8 bases, leaving 16 bases between them. Germline V gene sequence: CDR1 SGHAT, CDR2 FQDESV (reference sequence). The CDR3 runs to 14 residues. The chain's CDR3 is CASSPFRGSDIQYF. CDR3 DNA sequence: TGTGCCAGCAGCCCCTTTAGGGGGTCGGACATTCAGTACTTC.

This clonotype was seen more than once but under ten times. The chain couples TRBV5-6 to TRBJ2-1, with 11 bases matching TRBD2. CDR1 and CDR2 (germline): SGHDT, YYEEEE. The V and J ends lost 4 bases and 7 bases, in that order; junction bases with no gene match: 10. The CDR3 sequence is 16 residues long. This CDR3 is CASSPQLAGGGNEQFF. The CDR3 DNA sequence: TGTGCCAGCAGCCCCCAGCTAGCGGGAGGAGGAAATGAGCAGTTCTTC.

This clonotype was seen more than once but under ten times. V gene TRBV7-8 combines with J gene TRBJ1-1; no reliable D call. Trimming took off 1 base at V and 6 bases at J, with 9 bases between the two ends. Germline loops: CDR1 SGHVS, CDR2 FQNEAQ. The CDR3 loop spans 13 amino acids. The CDR3 DNA reads TGTGCCAGCAGCTTAGATCTCTGGGCTGAAGCTTTCTTT. Amino acids: CASSLDLWAEAFF.

The gene calls are TRBV4-1 and TRBJ2-1, with 7 nucleotides matching TRBD2. The CDR3 contains 13 residues. The germline gives CDR1 MGHRA, CDR2 YSYEKL. J was trimmed by 13 bases and V by 2 bases; bases with no gene match: 8. CDR3: CASSQLLRDYQFF. In nucleotides, the CDR3 is TGCGCCAGCAGCCAACTCCTCCGGGACTACCAGTTCTTC.

There are many counts of this clonotype. The gene calls are TRBV28 and TRBJ2-1; D gene uncertain. Trimming took off 4 bases at V and 9 bases at J, with 28 bases between the two ends. The CDR3 has 18 amino acids. Germline V lookup: CDR1 MDHEN, CDR2 SYDVKM. CDR3 bases: TGTGCCAGCAGTTCTATACAAGCCCTAGGCCTAGAACGACGTGAGCAGTTCTTC. Amino acids: CASSSIQALGLERREQFF.

This clonotype has more than one count but fewer than ten. The chain links TRBV4-2 to TRBJ2-3; 12 nucleotides line up with TRBD2. Germline V gives CDR1 LGHNA, CDR2 YNFKEQ. The CDR3 length is 17 residues. The ends lost 4 bases at V and 2 bases at J; junction bases unmatched: 7. The CDR3 protein is CASSRRLAGAPTDTQYF. Here the CDR3 DNA reads TGTGCCAGCAGCCGAAGACTAGCGGGGGCCCCCACAGATACGCAGTATTTT.

This clonotype was detected a few times. The gene calls are TRBV7-9 and TRBJ2-1; no clear D gene. Germline loops: CDR1 SEHNR, CDR2 FQNEAQ (reference sequence). The germline V and J ends were trimmed by 5 bases and 10 bases, with 18 bases remaining between them. CDR3 length: 14 amino acids. The CDR3 region is CASSHRADFTEQFF. CDR3 coding DNA: TGTGCCAGCAGCCACCGGGCAGATTTCACGGAGCAGTTCTTC.

V usage is TRBV6-1 and J usage is TRBJ2-1; no clear D gene. Trimming shortened V by 6 bases and J by 0 bases, and 12 bases separated the two germline ends. The CDR3 is made up of 15 amino acids. Germline V gene sequence: CDR1 MNHNS, CDR2 SASEGT. The CDR3 coding sequence is TGTGCCAGCAGCGCCCTAAGGAGCTCCTACAATGAGCAGTTCTTC. The encoded protein is CASSALRSSYNEQFF.